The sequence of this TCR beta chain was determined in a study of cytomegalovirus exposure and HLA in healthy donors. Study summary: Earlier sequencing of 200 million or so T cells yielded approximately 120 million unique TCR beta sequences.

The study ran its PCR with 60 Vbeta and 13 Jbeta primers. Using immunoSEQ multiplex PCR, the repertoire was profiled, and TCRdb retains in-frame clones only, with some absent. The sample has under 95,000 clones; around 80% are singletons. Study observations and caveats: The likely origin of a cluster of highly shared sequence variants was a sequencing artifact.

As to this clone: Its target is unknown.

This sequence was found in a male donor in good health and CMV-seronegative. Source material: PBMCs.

The CDR3 DNA sequence: TGTGCCAGCAGTGCCTCCGGGCAGGGGGATTATTACGAGCAGTACTTC. Its translation is CASSASGQGDYYEQYF. V gene TRBV28 combines with J gene TRBJ2-7, with 7 bases aligning to TRBD1. CDR1 MDHEN and CDR2 SYDVKM come from the germline V gene. This CDR3 has 16 residues. With 5 bases clipped from V and 4 bases from J, the junction kept 14 bases outside the gene matches.